This T cell receptor (beta chain) was sequenced in a study of CD8 T cells in ankylosing spondylitis (dated by TCRdb to the late 2010s). Regarding the complete study: T cell receptor beta repertoires were profiled in healthy donors and ankylosing spondylitis patients so that disease-linked TCR variants could be found. The whole study cohort included 108 healthy donors and over 20 ankylosing spondylitis patients. Peripheral blood samples were taken, and synovial fluid was additionally collected from ankylosing spondylitis patients. The investigation overall reported the following: A TCR beta motif made up of several highly homologous amino acid variants appeared to be characteristic of blood from ankylosing spondylitis patients. The disease-linked clones showed a CD8+ phenotype and occurred at relatively low frequencies in peripheral blood. Some TCR beta motif variants had previously been reported in synovial fluid and blood of reactive arthritis patients, which suggested common disease-initiation mechanisms. According to the report, matched synovial fluid samples from ankylosing spondylitis patients were significantly enriched for the disease-linked clones.

In this sample, this clonotype turned up a few times. Its antigen remains undetermined. Per-nucleotide qualities are absent, and no much larger clonotype sits a single base away. For each ankylosing spondylitis patient, the synovial fluid sample was matched to a blood sample from that same patient. As encoded in the germline V gene, CDR1 is MNHNS while CDR2 is SASEGT. The CDR3 measures 15 amino acids from cysteine to phenylalanine. The only DNA kept is the CDR3, 45 bases in frame from the first base. Between the V and J ends, shortened by 0 bases and 1 base respectively, the junction contains 9 bases. The sample was run on an Illumina HiSeq 2500. TCR beta libraries were prepared by quantitative 5'-RACE with molecular barcodes. On the study's bioinformatics: A new computational method based on a probabilistic model of VDJ rearrangement was used to identify disease-linked TCR variants. The public reads were quality trimmed at Q25 with fastp and then assembled into clones with MiXCR by TCRdb, keeping productive beta chains. CDR3 protein sequences are deduplicated, and each keeps its most common genes and DNA. The V and J calls and clone size are TCRdb's, not the authors'. This sample is represented by approximately 100,000 distinct CDR3 sequences; nearly 25% of them were singletons. Over 9% of the sample comes from the top ten.

The clonotype was recovered from a male donor with ankylosing spondylitis. The V and J segments used are TRBV6-1 and TRBJ2-5; no D gene call is confident. Sequencing was done on a sample of synovial fluid, either unsorted or a sorted T cell fraction (not recorded which). The DNA is as follows: TGTGCCAGCAGTGAAGCCCCGACGACCCAAGAGACCCAGTACTTC. The translation is CASSEAPTTQETQYF.